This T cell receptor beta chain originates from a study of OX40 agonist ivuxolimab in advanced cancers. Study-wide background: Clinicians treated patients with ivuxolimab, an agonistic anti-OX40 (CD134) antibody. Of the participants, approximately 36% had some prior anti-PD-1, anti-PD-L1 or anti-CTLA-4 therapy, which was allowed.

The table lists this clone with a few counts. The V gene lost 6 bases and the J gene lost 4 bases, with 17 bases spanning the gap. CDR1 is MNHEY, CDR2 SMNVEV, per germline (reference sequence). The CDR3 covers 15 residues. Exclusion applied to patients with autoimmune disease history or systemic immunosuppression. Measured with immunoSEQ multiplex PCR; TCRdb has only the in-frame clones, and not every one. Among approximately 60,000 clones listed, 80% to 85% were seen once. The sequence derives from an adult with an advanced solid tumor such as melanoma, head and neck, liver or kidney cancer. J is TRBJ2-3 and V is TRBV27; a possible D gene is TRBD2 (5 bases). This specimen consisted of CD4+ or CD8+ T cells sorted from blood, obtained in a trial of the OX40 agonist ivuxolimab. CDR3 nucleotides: TGTGCCAGCAGCTCTGGAGGTAGTCTTCCAGATACGCAGTATTTT. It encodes CASSSGGSLPDTQYF.